This section outlines one TCR beta chain sequence together with its context. Its antigen specificity is not known. It has no much larger one-base neighbor in the sample; base qualities were not kept. This sample was included in a study of cytomegalovirus exposure and HLA in healthy donors (dated by TCRdb to about 2017). Study-level background: According to an earlier analysis of around 600 of the donors, roughly 180 million T cells yielded some 120 million unique TCR beta sequences and roughly 280 Gb of sequence data. Rather than using new phenotypic data, the later analysis identified candidate immune exposures from TCR beta sequences and from how often those sequences occurred across donors. Among some 400 genotyped donors of the cohort, an average of roughly 230,000 unique TCR beta nucleotide sequences was sequenced per donor, of which roughly 17% were non-productive. The number of donors typed differed by locus, with roughly 620-640 for A, B, C, DRB1 and DQB1, around 520 for DQA1, nearly 610 for DPA1, and around 450 for DPB1. A separate validation cohort of roughly 120 different subjects was used in addition to the 666-subject first cohort. The study used immunosequencing to profile the T cell repertoires of 600 to 850 subjects and linked those repertoires to cytomegalovirus serostatus. To predict cytomegalovirus infection status, the study combined high-throughput TCR immunosequencing, statistical association of individual TCRs with disease status, and machine learning. The study aimed to test whether signatures of past pathogen exposure could be identified by cataloging public T cell receptors. Roughly 300 gigabases of sequencing data and approximately 80 million unique TCR sequences were included in an early release covering 550 to 800 HLA-typed donors. Class I and class II HLA loci were covered by the typing at four-digit resolution. All discovery cohort repertoires had been generated using a single sequencing platform. To study patterns of TCR occurrence, a later analysis re-analyzed previously published TCR beta repertoires from hundreds of donors and added high-resolution HLA genotyping. A later genetic analysis took genome-wide SNP genotypes for about 65% of the roughly 670 donors and used that subset as a discovery cohort. Alongside the repertoire data, information on donor age, sex, ethnicity and CMV serostatus was compiled. An earlier analysis of around 640 of the donors used high-throughput TCR beta sequencing to judge whether each TCR beta V gene segment behaved as functional or pseudogenic. Among the roughly 400 genotyped donors, around 81% belonged to the genetic ancestry cluster associated with self-reported Caucasian donors. Roughly five DR-DQ haplotypes were handled as single units for association and clustering because linkage in the cohort was strong.

Receptor amplification or capture employed the immunoSEQ multiplex PCR assay. A mixture of 60 forward primers for TCR Vbeta segments and 13 reverse primers for TCR Jbeta segments was used in the multiplex PCR. A multiplex PCR assay on genomic DNA amplified the CDR3 region of rearranged TCR beta genes. The amplified TCR beta libraries were sequenced on the Illumina HiSeq System as 87-base-pair reads. Concerning the study's data processing: A later analysis tallied around 80 million unique TCR beta chains across the approximately 670 repertoires, and some 12 million of those chains were shared by two or more donors. A nearest-neighbor algorithm error-corrected the raw reads and collapsed the reads into unique sequences, merging closely related sequences to remove PCR and sequencing errors. V, D and J gene segments were assigned by aligning CDR3 sequences to IMGT reference sequences. Each retained sequence needed at least a six-nucleotide match to both a V gene segment and a J gene segment. A rearrangement was called productive if the CDR3 had no stop codons and remained in frame with V and J, and every other rearrangement was called non-productive. CDR3 was defined by IMGT convention, running from the second conserved V-encoded cysteine to the conserved J-encoded phenylalanine. Sequences without an unambiguous match to a single V gene segment were excluded from the earlier analysis of almost 600 of the donors. In an earlier analysis of some 590 of the donors, a V segment was called functional when productive rearrangements were above 56.7%, and segregating when the standard deviation between donors exceeded 5%. To diagnose cytomegalovirus status from the catalog of TCR beta chain sequences, a statistical classification framework was built. V and J gene assignment, in a later analysis, came from comparing TCR nucleotide sequences with IMGT/GENE-DB human TR gene sequences. In a later analysis, CDR3 sequences and most-parsimonious VDJ recombination scenarios were assigned using the TCRdist pipeline. In a later analysis, every TCR beta chain was defined by the combination of its CDR3 amino acid sequence and its V-gene family, and reads without a unique V-gene family were dropped. To address suspected cross-contamination and a sequencing artifact, a later analysis removed roughly 580 highly shared, low-generation-probability nucleotide sequences. A later analysis calculated a clonal expansion index for each public chain from normalized within-repertoire ranks of inferred template counts. In a later analysis, generation probabilities were computed using a VDJ recombination model fitted to out-of-frame rearrangements, and the results were checked against IGoR. In a later analysis, hypergeometric tests were used to score TCR-TCR, TCR-HLA and TCR-CMV co-occurrence, with a repertoire-size bias correction applied to TCR pairs. A later analysis estimated false discovery rates by permuting HLA or CMV assignments 20 times. A later analysis grouped co-occurring TCRs with DBSCAN, adding TCRdist sequence similarity when clustering within HLA-allele-positive subsets. For co-occurrence clustering, repertoires with fewer than 30,000 or more than 120,000 public chains were excluded, along with four to six repertoires with anomalous nucleotide sharing. Held by TCRdb, this immuneACCESS table contains in-frame sequences only and omits some clones. Under half of the omission traces to an unresolved V gene where checked; the cause of the rest is unknown. V and J calls and clone size are copied from that table; D and trimming were computed from the DNA. The sample table records around 150,000 clones; about 79% of these occur just once. More than 0.75% of the sample belongs to the ten largest clones.

The cohort consisted of 666 healthy bone marrow donors. At the time of sampling, all cohort members were nominally healthy, though unrecorded immune exposures were likely present. The donor was CMV seropositive and belonged to the group of 250 to 350 seropositive cohort members. A peripheral blood sample was provided by each donor, and peripheral blood mononuclear cells were used for TCR beta sequencing. The Qiagen DNeasy Blood Extraction Kit was used to extract genomic DNA from the blood cell samples. Overall study outcomes, separate from this receptor: According to a later analysis, TCR association rates differed among HLA loci, with DRB1 alleles showing the most associated TCRs and HLA-C alleles showing the fewest. At a false discovery rate of 0.05, a later analysis linked 16,951 TCR beta sequences to specific HLA alleles. A few of the identified cytomegalovirus-associated TCR beta chains were confirmed in vitro to be specific for cytomegalovirus antigens. The authors suggested that the approach could potentially be extended to other disease states and immunological phenotypes. According to a later analysis, parvovirus B19, influenza, CMV and Epstein-Barr virus appeared linked to several top co-occurrence clusters. A cluster of highly shared sequence variants was judged likely to be a technical artifact of the sequencing pipeline. Assigning TCR associations to individual alleles was difficult when HLA alleles, especially DR and DQ, strongly co-occurred. This cohort had only TCR beta chains sequenced, and the lack of alpha or paired-chain data limited which features could be detected. Broadly in line with IMGT annotations, most TCR beta V segments showed up in productive rearrangements about 87% or about 30% of the time in an earlier analysis of 450 to 600 of the donors. According to a later genetic analysis, donors in an Asian-associated ancestry cluster had fewer N-insertions in productive TCRs than the roughly 700-donor mean. A total of 164 TCR beta chains were listed by the study as associated with cytomegalovirus. The classifier was reported to diagnose cytomegalovirus status with high specificity and sensitivity in both the original and validation cohorts. The presence/absence analyses assumed that sequencing depth was roughly uniform across donors, and that assumption may not be true. A later analysis found that most CMV-associated TCR beta chains appeared HLA-restricted, with HLA associations seemingly driven largely by CMV exposure. Correlated functional status among segregating V segments might be attributable to linkage disequilibrium, but an unknown experimental factor could not be ruled out. In a later analysis, HLA-associated TCR beta chains were found to be more clonally expanded and to have lower generation probabilities than equally common non-associated chains. In a later genetic analysis, a missense DCLRE1C variant was associated with V-gene and J-gene trimming of TCR beta chains, and the association was replicated in an independent cohort. Most TCR sequences were observed very rarely across donors, whereas some public TCRs were present in many individuals. Because HLA typing was missing for some donors at each locus, association tests included only the typed subset. CMV serostatus was the only immune exposure information available for the cohort. A further reported finding was that TCR beta sequences accurately predicted the HLA-A and HLA-B alleles for most subjects in the first cohort. The earlier analysis of about 600 of the donors excluded fewer than 20 rarely observed V segments, including chromosome 9 orphons, because counts were too low.

The origin of this receptor is a woman in her fifties or sixties in good health and CMV-seropositive. Sequencing input: PBMCs.

CDR3 reads: CASSSLGQGYEQYF. At the DNA level, the sequence is TGTGCCAGCAGCTCTCTAGGACAGGGCTACGAGCAGTACTTC. The sequence links TRBV7-8 to TRBJ2-7; TRBD1 matches 8 bases in the middle. From the cysteine up to the phenylalanine, the CDR3 has a length of 14 residues. The only DNA kept is the CDR3, 42 bases in frame from the first base. For CDR1 and CDR2, the germline V gene lists SGHVS and FQNEAQ. The V end gives up 4 bases and the J end 3 bases, leaving 5 bases in the junction not matched to a gene.